The source of this TCR beta chain is a study of CD8+ T cells in alopecia areata. Background on the study: Oral tofacitinib, 5 to 10 mg twice daily, was given in an open-label trial. It was 6 to 18 months of tofacitinib, and then there were 6 months off drug. Study-level results: Higher clonality was seen in lesional scalp than in normal scalp, especially in alopecia totalis/universalis. TCRs were shared less clearly across patients than in mice, possibly for HLA-related reasons.

Extraction and reverse transcription of RNA yielded cDNA as the sequencing template. Repertoires were generated with immunoSEQ multiplex PCR, while TCRdb's copy carries only in-frame clones and drops some. The profile shows roughly 200,000 clones, roughly 60% of them singletons. Germline CDR1 is LNHNV and CDR2 is YYDKDF (reference sequence). This CDR3 comprises 12 residues. V was pared by 5 bases and J by 9 bases, with 11 bases between. A remark on this clone: What it binds is unknown.

The chain carries TRBV15 and TRBJ2-4; no reliable D call. The input for sequencing was CD4+ T cells sorted from blood, taken at week 0. This clonotype was sampled from a human donor with alopecia areata. CDR3 sequence: CATSGPRGIQYF. The CDR3, as DNA: TGTGCCACCAGCGGGCCCCGCGGCATTCAGTACTTC.